This section outlines one TCR beta chain sequence together with its context. This sample was included in a study of blood T cells in healthy people across ages. It was with a sample-barcoded 5' primer and a J-beta primer mix that a second PCR of roughly 6 to 12 cycles was run. Sequencing of every sample gave 3 million or more CDR3-containing paired-end reads. TCRdb itself ran the 5' RACE reads through MiXCR, one entry per CDR3 protein. The sample holds about 680,000 distinct CDR3 sequences, roughly 50% seen once. The CDR3 is 16 amino acids. CDR1 SGHTA and CDR2 FQGNSA come from the germline V gene. The V call is TRBV7-2, the J call TRBJ2-7, with 12 bases matching TRBD2. The closer fit of TRBJ2-5 to the DNA end suggests the J call may be wrong. Material for sequencing was blood. This receptor was taken from an older woman in good health. The chain's CDR3 is CASSLALAGGGETQYF. In DNA, the CDR3 is TGTGCCAGCAGCTTAGCCCTAGCGGGAGGGGGAGAGACCCAGTACTTC.